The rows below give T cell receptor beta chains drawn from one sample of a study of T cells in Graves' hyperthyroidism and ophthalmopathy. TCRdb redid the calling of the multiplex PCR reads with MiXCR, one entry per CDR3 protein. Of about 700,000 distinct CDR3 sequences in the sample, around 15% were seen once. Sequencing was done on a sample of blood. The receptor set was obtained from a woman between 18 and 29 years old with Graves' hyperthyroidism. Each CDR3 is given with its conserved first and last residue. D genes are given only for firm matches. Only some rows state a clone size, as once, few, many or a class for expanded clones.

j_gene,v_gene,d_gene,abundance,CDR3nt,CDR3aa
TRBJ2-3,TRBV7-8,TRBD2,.,TGTGCCAGCAGCTTATATCGGCTAGCGGGAGACCCCGCAGATACGCAGTATTTT,CASSLYRLAGDPADTQYF
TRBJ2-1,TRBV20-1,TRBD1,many,TGCAGTGCGGACTGGACAGGGGGAGTTTACAATGAGCAGTTCTTC,CSADWTGGVYNEQFF
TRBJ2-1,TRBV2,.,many,TGTGCTCAGCAATCGCTGTACAATGAGCAGTTCTTC,CAQQSLYNEQFF
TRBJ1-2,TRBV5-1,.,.,TGCGCCAGCAGCTTGGGCAGGGTTTTAGCATATAACTATGGCTACACCTTC,CASSLGRVLAYNYGYTF
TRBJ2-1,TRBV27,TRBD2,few,TGTGCCAGCAGTTTCTTAGCGGGAGGTGTACCAACCTACAATGAGCAGTTCTTC,CASSFLAGGVPTYNEQFF
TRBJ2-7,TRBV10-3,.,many,TGTGCCATGGCCGGGGCCGGGGTGAACGAGCAGTACTTC,CAMAGAGVNEQYF
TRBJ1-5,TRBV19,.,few,TGTGCCAGTAGTATTGGGGGAGGGGGGAATCAGCCCCAGCATTTT,CASSIGGGGNQPQHF
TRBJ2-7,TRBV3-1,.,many,TGTGCCAGCAGCCAAGACCACAGGGCAGCCTACGAGCAGTACTTC,CASSQDHRAAYEQYF
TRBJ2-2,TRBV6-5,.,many,TGTGCCAGCAGTTACGTAGTTGGGCGGATGGACACCGGGGAGCTGTTTTTT,CASSYVVGRMDTGELFF
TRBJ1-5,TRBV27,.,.,TGTGCCAGCAGCTCCGGGACACTGCCGTATGAGCCCCAGCATTTT,CASSSGTLPYEPQHF
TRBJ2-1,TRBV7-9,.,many,TGTGCCAGCAGCCACGAGGGACATTCCTACAATGAGCAGTTCTTC,CASSHEGHSYNEQFF
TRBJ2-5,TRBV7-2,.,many,TGTGCCAGCAGCCAGGGAACCGGAGGGAGAGAGACCCAGTACTTC,CASSQGTGGRETQYF
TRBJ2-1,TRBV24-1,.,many,TGTGCCACCAGTGGCCCCGGCGCGTACAATGAGCAGTTCTTC,CATSGPGAYNEQFF
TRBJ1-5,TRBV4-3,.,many,TGCGCCAGCAGCCAAAAGATGATGAACAGGGCTAGCAATCAGCCCCAGCATTTT,CASSQKMMNRASNQPQHF
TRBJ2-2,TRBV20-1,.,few,TGCAGTGCTTTTAGCGGGAACACCGGGGAGCTGTTTTTT,CSAFSGNTGELFF
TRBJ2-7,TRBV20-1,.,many,TGCAGTGCTAGAGATTGGGGGTCCTACGAGCAGTACTTC,CSARDWGSYEQYF
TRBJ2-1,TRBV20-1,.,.,TGCAGTGCTAGAGGCGCTATGCCTGAGCAGTTCTTC,CSARGAMPEQFF
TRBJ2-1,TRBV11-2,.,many,TGTGCCAGCAGCTCTCTGCTGGAGGGCCTCTACAATGAGCAGTTCTTC,CASSSLLEGLYNEQFF
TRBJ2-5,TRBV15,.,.,TGTACCACCAGCAGAGATAGAACCTTGGGGGGGACCCAGTACTTC,CTTSRDRTLGGTQYF
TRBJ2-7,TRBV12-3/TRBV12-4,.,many,TGTGCCAGCAGTTTAGTATACAGGCCGACCTCCTACGAGCAGTACTTC,CASSLVYRPTSYEQYF
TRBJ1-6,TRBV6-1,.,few,TGTGCCAGCAGTTATATCGGGGGGCGATCACCCCTCCACTTT,CASSYIGGRSPLHF
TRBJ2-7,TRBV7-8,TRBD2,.,TGTGCCAGCAGCTCCATGGGACTAGCGGGAGGGCCCTCGTACGAGCAGTACTTC,CASSSMGLAGGPSYEQYF
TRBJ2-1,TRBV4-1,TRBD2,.,TGCGCCAGCAGCCAAGCCCTGGCGGGACTAGCCTACAATGAGCAGTTCTTC,CASSQALAGLAYNEQFF
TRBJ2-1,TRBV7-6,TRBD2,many,TGTGCCAGCAGCTCTAGACTAGCGGGAGTCACCCATGAGCAGTTCTTC,CASSSRLAGVTHEQFF
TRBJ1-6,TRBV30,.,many,TGTGCCTGGAAAGGCCAGATTAATTCACCCCTCCACTTT,CAWKGQINSPLHF
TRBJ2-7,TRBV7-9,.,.,TGTGCCAGCAGTTTGACTTCTCCCTACGAGCAGTACTTC,CASSLTSPYEQYF
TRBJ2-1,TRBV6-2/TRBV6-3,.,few,TGTGCCAGCAGTGTAGACCGTAGCTCCTACAATGAGCAGTTCTTC,CASSVDRSSYNEQFF
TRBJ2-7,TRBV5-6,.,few,TGTGCCAGCAACGGCGGGACGGAACCTTACGAGCAGTACTTC,CASNGGTEPYEQYF
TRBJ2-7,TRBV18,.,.,TGTGCCAGCTCACCACCGTCCCGAGGTGCCTACGAGCAGTACTTC,CASSPPSRGAYEQYF
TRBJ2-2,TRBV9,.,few,TGTGCCAGCAGAACTAGGTCTACCGGGGAGCTGTTTTTT,CASRTRSTGELFF
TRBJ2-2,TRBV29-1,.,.,TGCAGCGTTGAAAGGACACGGAACACCGGGGAGCTGTTTTTT,CSVERTRNTGELFF
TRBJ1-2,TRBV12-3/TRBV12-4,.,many,TGTGCCAGCAGGACACCGGGAGATCGGGGCTACACCTTC,CASRTPGDRGYTF
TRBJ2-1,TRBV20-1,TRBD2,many,TGCAGTGCTAGAGTAGCGGGGGGCAATGAGCAGTTCTTC,CSARVAGGNEQFF
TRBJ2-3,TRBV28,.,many,TGTGCCAGCAGCCCCCGGCTGGATACGCAGTATTTT,CASSPRLDTQYF
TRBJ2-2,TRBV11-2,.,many,TGTGCCAGCAGCTATCCCTTAGAAACCGGGGAGCTGTTTTTT,CASSYPLETGELFF
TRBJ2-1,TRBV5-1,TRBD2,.,TGCGCCAGCAGCCTCGGATCCGGGACTAGCGGGAAGAGTGAGCAGTTCTTC,CASSLGSGTSGKSEQFF
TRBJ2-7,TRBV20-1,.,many,TGCAGTGCTAGACTGGAGGGCGAGCAGTACTTC,CSARLEGEQYF
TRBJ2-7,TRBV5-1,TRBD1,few,TGCGCCAGCAGCTCCGACAGGGGTCCCCACTACGAGCAGTACTTC,CASSSDRGPHYEQYF
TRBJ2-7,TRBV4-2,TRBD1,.,TGTGCCAGCAGCCAAGGCTCAGGGGGCAGAGACGAGCAGTACTTC,CASSQGSGGRDEQYF
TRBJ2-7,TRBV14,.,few,TGTGCCAGCAGCCAAGGCACGGCGCTATCCTACCACGAGCAGTACTTC,CASSQGTALSYHEQYF
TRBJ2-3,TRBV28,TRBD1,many,TGTGCCAGCAGTTCACCGGGACAGGGGACAGATACGCAGTATTTT,CASSSPGQGTDTQYF
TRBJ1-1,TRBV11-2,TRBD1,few,TGTGCCAGCAGCTGGTCACGGGACAGCGACACTGAAGCTTTCTTT,CASSWSRDSDTEAFF
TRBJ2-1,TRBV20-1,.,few,TGCAGTGCTCCCCCTTGCATTACGTGCCATGAGCAGTTCTTC,CSAPPCITCHEQFF
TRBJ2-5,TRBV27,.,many,TGTGCCAGCAGTTCAAACGGTTTGTACCAAGAGACCCAGTACTTC,CASSSNGLYQETQYF
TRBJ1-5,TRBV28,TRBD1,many,TGTGCCAGCAGTATATCCGGGACAGGGATTAATCAGCCCCAGCATTTT,CASSISGTGINQPQHF
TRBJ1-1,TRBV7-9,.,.,TGTGCCAGCAGCTTAAAAGGGAGCCCTGAAGCTTTCTTT,CASSLKGSPEAFF
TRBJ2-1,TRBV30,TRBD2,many,TGTGCCTGGAGTGTATCGGGACTAGCGGTAAGCTCCTACAATGAGCAGTTCTTC,CAWSVSGLAVSSYNEQFF
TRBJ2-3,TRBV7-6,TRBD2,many,TGTGCCAGCAGCTTGTCCGGGACTACCAGCACAGATACGCAGTATTTT,CASSLSGTTSTDTQYF
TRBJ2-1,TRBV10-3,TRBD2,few,TGTGCCACCCTAGCGGGAGTGTTACAATCTGAGCAGTTCTTC,CATLAGVLQSEQFF
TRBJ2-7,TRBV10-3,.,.,TGTGCCATCAGTGCTGTGGGGGGCGATTGGGGCGAGCAGTACTTC,CAISAVGGDWGEQYF
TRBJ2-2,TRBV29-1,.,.,TGCAGCGTGGAGAGCGCATTACAGAACACCGGGGAGCTGTTTTTT,CSVESALQNTGELFF
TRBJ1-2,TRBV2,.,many,TGTGCCAGCAGTGACACCTTTTTCGGGGGCTACACCTTC,CASSDTFFGGYTF
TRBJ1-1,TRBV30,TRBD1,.,TGTGCCTGGAGTGCCTGGGACAGGGGAAAGAACACTGAAGCTTTCTTT,CAWSAWDRGKNTEAFF
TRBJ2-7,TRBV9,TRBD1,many,TGTGCCAGCAGCCCTCAGGGACAGACCTACGAGCAGTACTTC,CASSPQGQTYEQYF